One and the same sample provided the 8 T cell receptor beta chains below, sequenced in a study of T-cell reconstitution after alpha-beta-depleted transplantation in children. Unique molecular identifiers were used to barcode this TCRbeta library. TCRdb redid the calling of the PCR reads with MiXCR, one entry per CDR3 protein. The sample lists about 98,000 distinct CDR3 sequences, about 22% occurring once. The starting material was PBMCs, obtained before TCRalphabeta/CD19-depleted stem cell transplant. The receptors here all came from a boy between 2 and 10 years old with acute lymphoblastic leukemia, due to receive a stem cell transplant.

There are many counts of this clonotype. The J gene is TRBJ2-7, the V gene TRBV20-1, with TRBD2 matching over 8 bases. Germline V gene sequence: CDR1 DFQATT, CDR2 SNEGSKA (reference sequence). Trimming took 6 bases from V and 6 from J; bases not matched to a gene: 13. The CDR3 extends over 14 amino acids. CDR3 sequence reads: CSAETSGVMTEQYF. The CDR3 coding sequence is TGCAGTGCCGAAACTAGCGGAGTGATGACCGAGCAGTACTTC.

This clonotype was seen only a few times. The chain joins TRBV10-3 to TRBJ1-2; 7 nucleotides agree with TRBD1. The CDR3 loop spans 13 amino acids. Unmatched junction bases numbered 3, after V lost 2 bases and J lost 6 bases. CDR1 and CDR2 (germline): ENHRY, SYGVKD. The CDR3 loop reads CAISEEGQNGYTF. CDR3 in DNA: TGTGCCATCAGTGAGGAGGGACAGAATGGCTACACCTTC.

This clonotype was detected a few times. The chain recombines TRBV18 with TRBJ2-6; D unclear. V lost 2 bases and J lost 0, with 5 bases in between. Per germline, CDR1 KGHSH and CDR2 LQKENI. The CDR3 spans 15 residues. The CDR3 here is CASSPVISGANVLTF. The DNA of the CDR3 is TGTGCCAGCTCACCAGTAATCTCTGGGGCCAACGTCCTGACTTTC.

This clonotype was counted between two and nine times. This rearrangement joins TRBV12-3 or TRBV12-4 to TRBJ2-7; D gene ambiguous. The CDR3 runs to 14 residues. V shed 3 bases and J shed 0 bases, with 9 bases lying between them. CDR3 in DNA: TGTGCCAGCAGTTTCCCTGGGTTCTCCTACGAGCAGTACTTC. The encoded protein is CASSFPGFSYEQYF.

Notes on this clonotype: This may be a read error, as it is one base from a much larger clone. The rearrangement joins TRBV7-3 to TRBJ2-7; 10 nucleotides agree with TRBD1. Per the germline V gene, CDR1 is SGHTA and CDR2 is FQGTGA. The CDR3 runs 13 residues. The CDR3 protein is CASGTGAPYKQYF. The CDR3 DNA follows: TGTGCCAGCGGGACAGGGGCTCCCTACAAGCAGTACTTC. The full variable domain, its missing parts supplied by reference TRBV7-3 and TRBJ2-7, is GAGVSQTPSNKVTEKGKYVELRCDPISGHTALYWYRQSLGQGPEFLIYFQGTGAADDSGLPNDRFFAVRPEGSVSTLKIQRTERGDSAVYLCASGTGAPYKQYFGPGTRLTVT.

The chain recombines TRBV6-4 with TRBJ2-1; no reliable D call. This CDR3 has 14 residues. CDR1 is MRHNA and CDR2 is SNTAGT in the germline V gene. With 8 bases removed from V and 6 bases from J, the gap between germline ends came to 17 bases. Here the CDR3 reads CASLVLSHGNEQFF. The CDR3 nucleotides read TGTGCCAGCCTTGTTCTGTCACACGGCAATGAGCAGTTCTTC.

This clonotype has a handful of counts. The rearrangement joins TRBV20-1 to TRBJ2-7, with 7 bases that match TRBD2. Trimming took 2 bases from V and 1 from J; bases not matched to a gene: 11. This CDR3 is built from 16 residues. CDR1 and CDR2 (germline): DFQATT, SNEGSKA (reference sequence). The CDR3 loop is CSARSSGVGTSYEQYF. In nucleotides, the CDR3 is TGCAGTGCTAGATCTAGCGGAGTGGGTACGTCCTACGAGCAGTACTTC.

V usage is TRBV15 and J usage is TRBJ2-5, with D uncertain. Trimming removed 1 base at V and 2 bases at J, with 5 bases between. This CDR3 has 13 amino acids. The germline gives CDR1 LNHNV, CDR2 YYDKDF (reference sequence). CDR3: CATSRVGQETQYF. In nucleotides, the CDR3 is TGTGCCACCAGCAGAGTGGGGCAAGAGACCCAGTACTTC.